A selection of T cell receptor beta chains follows, all from one sample in a study of brain T cells in children with intractable seizures. The method was immunoSEQ multiplex PCR; TCRdb's version includes in-frame clones alone and lacks a portion of them. Here the sample spans hundreds of thousands of clones, over 90% being singletons. Material: peripheral blood, obtained roughly 5 months after surgery. The receptors come from a boy under two years old with tuberous sclerosis and intractable seizures. The CDR3 runs from the conserved cysteine through the conserved F or W. Each record gives: CDR3 protein, CDR3 DNA, clone size, D gene, J gene, V gene. The D gene is left open where the match is weak. Only part of the rows carry a size: once, few, many, or a class if the clone is expanded.

CDR3 protein: CASSSRQSPSTDTQYF
CDR3 DNA: TGCGCCAGCAGCTCAAGACAGTCCCCTAGCACAGATACGCAGTATTTT
clone size: NA
D gene: NA
J gene: TRBJ2-3
V gene: TRBV5-1

CDR3 protein: CASSLQGIAGYTF
CDR3 DNA: TGTGCCAGCAGCTTACAGGGGATAGCTGGCTACACCTTC
clone size: NA
D gene: NA
J gene: TRBJ1-2
V gene: TRBV11-3

CDR3 protein: CASSLRAANTEAFF
CDR3 DNA: TGTGCCAGCAGCTTACGGGCAGCCAACACTGAAGCTTTCTTT
clone size: NA
D gene: NA
J gene: TRBJ1-1
V gene: TRBV13

CDR3 protein: CASSRWGDSEQFF
CDR3 DNA: TGTGCCAGCAGTAGGTGGGGGGACAGTGAGCAGTTCTTC
clone size: NA
D gene: NA
J gene: TRBJ2-1
V gene: TRBV11-3

CDR3 protein: CASSLTLGVDEQYF
CDR3 DNA: TGTGCCAGCAGTTTAACCCTAGGGGTGGACGAGCAGTACTTC
clone size: NA
D gene: NA
J gene: TRBJ2-7
V gene: TRBV27

CDR3 protein: CASSPSDAGVYEQYF
CDR3 DNA: TGTGCCAGCTCACCATCGGACGCCGGGGTGTACGAGCAGTACTTC
clone size: once
D gene: NA
J gene: TRBJ2-7
V gene: TRBV18

CDR3 protein: CAWSWGQENTDTQYF
CDR3 DNA: TGTGCCTGGAGTTGGGGACAGGAGAACACAGATACGCAGTATTTT
clone size: NA
D gene: TRBD1
J gene: TRBJ2-3
V gene: TRBV30

CDR3 protein: CASSLSGVSTDTQYF
CDR3 DNA: TGCGCCAGCAGCTTAAGCGGGGTTAGCACAGATACGCAGTATTTT
clone size: NA
D gene: TRBD2
J gene: TRBJ2-3
V gene: TRBV5-1

CDR3 protein: CAWSSSGGTDTQYF
CDR3 DNA: TGTGCCTGGAGTAGTTCCGGTGGCACAGATACGCAGTATTTT
clone size: NA
D gene: NA
J gene: TRBJ2-3
V gene: TRBV30

CDR3 protein: CASSRQGGTEAFF
CDR3 DNA: TGTGCCAGTAGTAGACAGGGGGGGACTGAAGCTTTCTTT
clone size: NA
D gene: TRBD1
J gene: TRBJ1-1
V gene: TRBV19

CDR3 protein: CASSPGLTRVYEQYF
CDR3 DNA: TGTGCCAGCAGCCCGGGCTTAACGCGGGTCTACGAGCAGTACTTC
clone size: NA
D gene: NA
J gene: TRBJ2-7
V gene: TRBV7-9

CDR3 protein: CASSPLDEGWNEQFF
CDR3 DNA: TGTGCCAGCAGCCCCCTCGACGAGGGGTGGAATGAGCAGTTCTTC
clone size: NA
D gene: NA
J gene: TRBJ2-1
V gene: TRBV11-3

CDR3 protein: CASSLSNSPLHF
CDR3 DNA: TGTGCCAGCAGCCTGTCTAATTCACCCCTCCACTTT
clone size: NA
D gene: NA
J gene: TRBJ1-6
V gene: TRBV3-1/TRBV3-2

CDR3 protein: CASSLGGLGQYF
CDR3 DNA: TGTGCCAGCAGTTTGGGGGGGCTAGGGCAGTACTTC
clone size: NA
D gene: NA
J gene: TRBJ2-7
V gene: TRBV12-3/TRBV12-4

CDR3 protein: CASSVEDRGVNEKLFF
CDR3 DNA: TGTGCCAGCAGCGTAGAGGACAGGGGGGTTAATGAAAAACTGTTTTTT
clone size: NA
D gene: TRBD1
J gene: TRBJ1-4
V gene: TRBV9

CDR3 protein: CASKTGSRGYTF
CDR3 DNA: TGTGCCAGTAAGACAGGGTCTAGGGGCTACACCTTC
clone size: NA
D gene: TRBD1
J gene: TRBJ1-2
V gene: TRBV19

CDR3 protein: CASSLIKGAEQFF
CDR3 DNA: TGCGCCAGCAGCTTGATAAAGGGGGCTGAGCAGTTCTTC
clone size: NA
D gene: TRBD1
J gene: TRBJ2-1
V gene: TRBV5-1

CDR3 protein: CAWDGGPGEQYF
CDR3 DNA: TGTGCCTGGGACGGGGGGCCGGGGGAGCAGTACTTC
clone size: NA
D gene: NA
J gene: TRBJ2-7
V gene: TRBV30

CDR3 protein: CASSLGLASGETQYF
CDR3 DNA: TGCGCCAGCAGCTTGGGACTAGCGAGCGGAGAGACCCAGTACTTC
clone size: NA
D gene: TRBD2
J gene: TRBJ2-5
V gene: TRBV5-1

CDR3 protein: CAGAGGPSTDTQYF
CDR3 DNA: TGTGCGGGGGCGGGGGGGCCCAGCACAGATACGCAGTATTTT
clone size: NA
D gene: TRBD2
J gene: TRBJ2-3
V gene: TRBV7-9

CDR3 protein: CSVVEQRVNTEAFF
CDR3 DNA: TGCAGCGTCGTAGAACAGAGGGTGAACACTGAAGCTTTCTTT
clone size: NA
D gene: NA
J gene: TRBJ1-1
V gene: TRBV29-1

CDR3 protein: CASSQGGDYEQYF
CDR3 DNA: TGTGCCAGCAGCCAAGGTGGGGACTACGAGCAGTACTTC
clone size: NA
D gene: NA
J gene: TRBJ2-7
V gene: TRBV3-1/TRBV3-2